A selection of T cell receptor beta chains follows, all from one sample in a study of T cell clonotyping in hematopoietic cell transplantation. The repertoire was sequenced with immunoSEQ multiplex PCR; TCRdb's copy has only in-frame clones and lacks some. The profile shows 10,000 to 15,000 clones, 92% of them singletons. Sample: PBMCs, taken 100 days after allogeneic stem cell transplant. These receptors were obtained from a female patient aged 45 to 65 who had an allogeneic stem cell transplant from an unrelated donor, so the T cells may come from the graft donor. Some clones in this sample may be carry-over from other donors' samples. Both conserved end residues are part of each CDR3. A D gene is named only where the DNA matches it firmly. Clone size is not always given. Where it is, it says once, few, many or a class for expanded clones.

j_call: TRBJ1-2
v_call: TRBV19
d_call: TRBD1
clone_size: .
cdr3_nt: TGTGCCAGTAGTATCGGGACAGGGAGCAGATATGGCTACACCTTC
cdr3_aa: CASSIGTGSRYGYTF

j_call: TRBJ1-1
v_call: TRBV19
d_call: .
clone_size: .
cdr3_nt: TGTGCCAGTATTCCCCCGGGGAACACTGAAGCTTTCTTT
cdr3_aa: CASIPPGNTEAFF

j_call: TRBJ1-2
v_call: TRBV6-1
d_call: .
clone_size: .
cdr3_nt: TGTGCCAGCAGTGAGATGGACCGGGGTGGCTACACCTTC
cdr3_aa: CASSEMDRGGYTF

j_call: TRBJ2-7
v_call: TRBV9
d_call: .
clone_size: .
cdr3_nt: TGTGCCAGCAGCGTAGGGACCCAGTCCCCCTACCAAGACGCCTACCGCGAGCAGTACTTC
cdr3_aa: CASSVGTQSPYQDAYREQYF

j_call: TRBJ1-1
v_call: TRBV5-1
d_call: TRBD1
clone_size: .
cdr3_nt: TGCGCCAGCAGCTTGGCAGGGGGTGGAACTGAAGCTTTCTTT
cdr3_aa: CASSLAGGGTEAFF

j_call: TRBJ2-7
v_call: TRBV30
d_call: TRBD1
clone_size: .
cdr3_nt: TGTGCCTGGAGTGTACTTTCCGCAGGGGGCTTCTACGAGCAGTACTTC
cdr3_aa: CAWSVLSAGGFYEQYF

j_call: TRBJ2-3
v_call: TRBV7-3
d_call: .
clone_size: .
cdr3_nt: TGTGCCAGCAGCTTAGCCGGGGGTCCCACAGATACGCAGTATTTT
cdr3_aa: CASSLAGGPTDTQYF

j_call: TRBJ1-5
v_call: TRBV2
d_call: .
clone_size: once
cdr3_nt: TGTGCCAGCAGACTCCCGGGACGGGCCAATCAGCCCCAGCATTTT
cdr3_aa: CASRLPGRANQPQHF

j_call: TRBJ2-5
v_call: TRBV29-1
d_call: .
clone_size: .
cdr3_nt: TGCAGCGTCACGCTAGACCATCTAAGATGGCGGACCCAGTACTTC
cdr3_aa: CSVTLDHLRWRTQYF

j_call: TRBJ2-4
v_call: TRBV5-1
d_call: .
clone_size: .
cdr3_nt: TGCGCCAGCAGCTTTGTGCAGGGGGGGGACATTCAGTACTTC
cdr3_aa: CASSFVQGGDIQYF

j_call: TRBJ1-1
v_call: TRBV5-1
d_call: .
clone_size: .
cdr3_nt: TGCGCCAGCAGCTTTAACAAGGTGGACACTGAAGCTTTCTTT
cdr3_aa: CASSFNKVDTEAFF

j_call: TRBJ1-1
v_call: TRBV29-1
d_call: .
clone_size: .
cdr3_nt: TGCAGCGTCGCCTCAATTAACACTGAAGCTTTCTTT
cdr3_aa: CSVASINTEAFF

j_call: TRBJ1-4
v_call: TRBV28
d_call: .
clone_size: .
cdr3_nt: TGTGCCAGCACCCCCGGAGGGCCTAATGAAAAACTGTTTTTT
cdr3_aa: CASTPGGPNEKLFF

j_call: TRBJ1-5
v_call: TRBV10-3
d_call: .
clone_size: .
cdr3_nt: TGTGCCATCAGTGAGGGGGATCAGCCCCAGCATTTT
cdr3_aa: CAISEGDQPQHF

j_call: TRBJ1-3
v_call: TRBV5-4
d_call: .
clone_size: .
cdr3_nt: TGTGCCAGCAGCTTGGGACAGACTGGAAACACCATATATTTT
cdr3_aa: CASSLGQTGNTIYF

j_call: TRBJ2-6
v_call: TRBV4-2
d_call: .
clone_size: .
cdr3_nt: TGTGCCAGCAGCCAGTGGACACTTTATTCTGGGGCCAACGTCCTGACTTTC
cdr3_aa: CASSQWTLYSGANVLTF

j_call: TRBJ2-1
v_call: TRBV27
d_call: .
clone_size: .
cdr3_nt: TGTGCCAGCAGTTTTTGGCGGCCTGAGAAATACAATGAGCAGTTCTTC
cdr3_aa: CASSFWRPEKYNEQFF

j_call: TRBJ1-2
v_call: TRBV27
d_call: .
clone_size: .
cdr3_nt: TGTGCCAGCAGTTTAACACGGGATCAGGGTGGCTACACCTTC
cdr3_aa: CASSLTRDQGGYTF

j_call: TRBJ1-5
v_call: TRBV4-1
d_call: .
clone_size: once
cdr3_nt: TGCGCCAGCAGCCGATCAACAGGGTACAATCAGCCCCAGCATTTT
cdr3_aa: CASSRSTGYNQPQHF

j_call: TRBJ1-2
v_call: TRBV6-5
d_call: .
clone_size: .
cdr3_nt: TGTGCCAGCAGCCCGGGCTTCTATGGCTACACCTTC
cdr3_aa: CASSPGFYGYTF

j_call: TRBJ2-1
v_call: TRBV19
d_call: TRBD2
clone_size: .
cdr3_nt: TGTGCCAGTAGTATGGCTCACGTAGCGGGCCTAAATGAGCAGTTCTTC
cdr3_aa: CASSMAHVAGLNEQFF

j_call: TRBJ2-6
v_call: TRBV4-3
d_call: TRBD1
clone_size: .
cdr3_nt: TGCGCCAGCAGCCAAGATGCAGGGGGAGTTGCTGGGGCCAACGTCCTGACTTTC
cdr3_aa: CASSQDAGGVAGANVLTF

j_call: TRBJ1-1
v_call: TRBV6-6
d_call: TRBD1
clone_size: .
cdr3_nt: TGTGCCAGCAGTTACTCAGGACAGGGGGCGACTGAAGCTTTCTTT
cdr3_aa: CASSYSGQGATEAFF

j_call: TRBJ1-5
v_call: TRBV10-3
d_call: .
clone_size: .
cdr3_nt: TGTGCCATCAGCAAAGACAGCACCTTTAGCAATCAGCCCCAGCATTTT
cdr3_aa: CAISKDSTFSNQPQHF